Listed below are T cell receptor beta chains from one sample, sequenced in a study of regulatory T cells in long-lasting Graves disease. Using its own MiXCR run on the multiplex PCR reads, TCRdb lists one record per CDR3 protein. The data hold about 470,000 distinct CDR3 sequences, with 20% to 25% observed a single time. Sequencing used peripheral blood mononuclear cells (PBMCs), obtained when the disease was refractory, from a patient treated with antithyroid drugs. These receptors all come from a female donor with Graves disease. Each CDR3 is given with its conserved first and last residue. The D gene is left open where the match is weak. Size tells how often a clone was seen (once, few, many) or the class of an expanded clone, and some rows leave it out.

CDR3 DNA: TGCAGTGCTAGAGATCTCACGGGACTAACTACGAATGAGCAGTTCTTC
CDR3 protein: CSARDLTGLTTNEQFF
D gene: TRBD2
J gene: TRBJ2-1
clone size: -
V gene: TRBV20-1

CDR3 DNA: TGTGCCAGCAGTTACCGCGACAGGGGGAATGGGGCCAACGTCCTGACTTTC
CDR3 protein: CASSYRDRGNGANVLTF
D gene: TRBD1
J gene: TRBJ2-6
clone size: many
V gene: TRBV6-5

CDR3 DNA: TGTGCCAGCAGTTTATGGACAGAGGGGACTGAAGCTTTCTTT
CDR3 protein: CASSLWTEGTEAFF
D gene: -
J gene: TRBJ1-1
clone size: many
V gene: TRBV28

CDR3 DNA: TGTGCCAGCAGGTTACGGACAGGCTATGGCTACACCTTC
CDR3 protein: CASRLRTGYGYTF
D gene: TRBD1
J gene: TRBJ1-2
clone size: many
V gene: TRBV27

CDR3 DNA: TGCAGTGCTCCAGATCTAGGAGGGGGCCGACGCGCCGGGGAGCTGTTTTTT
CDR3 protein: CSAPDLGGGRRAGELFF
D gene: -
J gene: TRBJ2-2
clone size: -
V gene: TRBV20-1

CDR3 DNA: TGCAGCGTCGCGGGGGACAGGGGCACCAATACTTCTCTAAGCTATGGCTACACCTTC
CDR3 protein: CSVAGDRGTNTSLSYGYTF
D gene: TRBD1
J gene: TRBJ1-2
clone size: -
V gene: TRBV29-1

CDR3 DNA: TGTGCCTGGAACAGGGCTGAAAACATTCAGTACTTC
CDR3 protein: CAWNRAENIQYF
D gene: -
J gene: TRBJ2-4
clone size: -
V gene: TRBV30

CDR3 DNA: TGTGCCAGCAGCTACCCCTGGCCGGGCTCGGTAGGGGACGACACAGATACGCAGTATTTT
CDR3 protein: CASSYPWPGSVGDDTDTQYF
D gene: -
J gene: TRBJ2-3
clone size: -
V gene: TRBV7-2

CDR3 DNA: TGTGCCAGCAGAAAAGATAGCAATCAGCCCCAGCATTTT
CDR3 protein: CASRKDSNQPQHF
D gene: -
J gene: TRBJ1-5
clone size: many
V gene: TRBV2

CDR3 DNA: TGTGCCAGCAGGCTAGGACAGGGCCATTCACCCCTCCACTTT
CDR3 protein: CASRLGQGHSPLHF
D gene: TRBD1
J gene: TRBJ1-6
clone size: -
V gene: TRBV2

CDR3 DNA: TGTGCCAGCACAAACAAGAGCTCCTACAATGAGCAGTTCTTC
CDR3 protein: CASTNKSSYNEQFF
D gene: -
J gene: TRBJ2-1
clone size: -
V gene: TRBV7-9

CDR3 DNA: TGTGCCAGCAGCTGGGGGGTCTCAGGGGATGGGGAGACCCAGTACTTC
CDR3 protein: CASSWGVSGDGETQYF
D gene: -
J gene: TRBJ2-5
clone size: many
V gene: TRBV11-2

CDR3 DNA: TGTGCCAGCAGCTTAGGGACTAGCGGGGTTACCTCCTACGAGCAGTACTTC
CDR3 protein: CASSLGTSGVTSYEQYF
D gene: TRBD2
J gene: TRBJ2-7
clone size: -
V gene: TRBV13

CDR3 DNA: TGTGCCATCATGGAGAGGGCCTCCTACAATGAGCAGTTCTTC
CDR3 protein: CAIMERASYNEQFF
D gene: -
J gene: TRBJ2-1
clone size: -
V gene: TRBV10-3

CDR3 DNA: TGTGCCAGCAGTTCCGGGACAGGAAATGAAAAACTGTTTTTT
CDR3 protein: CASSSGTGNEKLFF
D gene: TRBD1
J gene: TRBJ1-4
clone size: many
V gene: TRBV28

CDR3 DNA: TGTGCCAGCAGTTTAAGCCCGGGGACAATATACGAGCAGTACTTC
CDR3 protein: CASSLSPGTIYEQYF
D gene: -
J gene: TRBJ2-7
clone size: many
V gene: TRBV27

CDR3 DNA: TGTGCCAGCATACAGGGACCCGTGACCGGGTCCCCTGTGTGGCAGTACTTC
CDR3 protein: CASIQGPVTGSPVWQYF
D gene: -
J gene: TRBJ2-7
clone size: -
V gene: TRBV2

CDR3 DNA: TGTGCCAGCAGCTTAGAGGAGGCGGGCACAGATACGCAGTATTTT
CDR3 protein: CASSLEEAGTDTQYF
D gene: -
J gene: TRBJ2-3
clone size: -
V gene: TRBV7-9

CDR3 DNA: TGTGCCAGCAGCGAGTGGGACACCACGAAGCCGGATTCACCCCTCCACTTT
CDR3 protein: CASSEWDTTKPDSPLHF
D gene: -
J gene: TRBJ1-6
clone size: -
V gene: TRBV7-9

CDR3 DNA: TGTGCCAGCACCCAAACGTACGAGCAGTACTTC
CDR3 protein: CASTQTYEQYF
D gene: -
J gene: TRBJ2-7
clone size: medium-sized
V gene: TRBV2

CDR3 DNA: TGTGCCAGCAGCCCAGCCCTAGAGCAGTACTTC
CDR3 protein: CASSPALEQYF
D gene: -
J gene: TRBJ2-7
clone size: few
V gene: TRBV7-2

CDR3 DNA: TGTGCCAGCAGTTTAATTTCCGCCACGACTAGCGGGAATAAAGCGGATACGCAGTATTTT
CDR3 protein: CASSLISATTSGNKADTQYF
D gene: TRBD2
J gene: TRBJ2-3
clone size: -
V gene: TRBV28

CDR3 DNA: TGCAGTGCTAGAGGGGGTGTCACAGATACGCAGTATTTT
CDR3 protein: CSARGGVTDTQYF
D gene: -
J gene: TRBJ2-3
clone size: -
V gene: TRBV20-1

CDR3 DNA: TGTGCCAGTAGTATACACTTGCGGGAGGTCGCGAACACCGGGGAGCTGTTTTTT
CDR3 protein: CASSIHLREVANTGELFF
D gene: TRBD2
J gene: TRBJ2-2
clone size: -
V gene: TRBV19

CDR3 DNA: TGTGCCAGCAGCCCTCAGGCGGTCTCCTCTGGGGCCAACGTCCTGACTTTC
CDR3 protein: CASSPQAVSSGANVLTF
D gene: -
J gene: TRBJ2-6
clone size: -
V gene: TRBV7-9

CDR3 DNA: TGCAGCGTTGAATTTTGGGGCACGAGCTCCTACAATGAGCAGTTCTTC
CDR3 protein: CSVEFWGTSSYNEQFF
D gene: -
J gene: TRBJ2-1
clone size: -
V gene: TRBV29-1

CDR3 DNA: TGTGCCAGCAGTGTCGATCAGCCCCAGCATTTT
CDR3 protein: CASSVDQPQHF
D gene: -
J gene: TRBJ1-5
clone size: few
V gene: TRBV28

CDR3 DNA: TGTGCCAGCAGTTATCTAGACAGGGGAAGCAATCAGCCCCAGCATTTT
CDR3 protein: CASSYLDRGSNQPQHF
D gene: TRBD1
J gene: TRBJ1-5
clone size: many
V gene: TRBV6-9

CDR3 DNA: TGTGCCACCCGTTACCTTAGGGATAGCGGGAGAAGAGGGGGGGAGCTGTTTTTT
CDR3 protein: CATRYLRDSGRRGGELFF
D gene: TRBD2
J gene: TRBJ2-2
clone size: once
V gene: TRBV6-1

CDR3 DNA: TGTGCCAGCAGCCAAGAACAGGTGGCTCGGGATGGCTACACCTTC
CDR3 protein: CASSQEQVARDGYTF
D gene: -
J gene: TRBJ1-2
clone size: few
V gene: TRBV14

CDR3 DNA: TGTGCCAGCAGCCCGGCAGCGGACTACGAGCAGTACTTC
CDR3 protein: CASSPAADYEQYF
D gene: -
J gene: TRBJ2-7
clone size: many
V gene: TRBV11-2

CDR3 DNA: TGTGCCTGGAGGGGGGACGTCTCCTACGAGCAGTACTTC
CDR3 protein: CAWRGDVSYEQYF
D gene: -
J gene: TRBJ2-7
clone size: -
V gene: TRBV30

CDR3 DNA: TGTGCCAGCAGCCAAGGACCGGGACGGAATCTCTTC
CDR3 protein: CASSQGPGRNLF
D gene: -
J gene: TRBJ2-4
clone size: -
V gene: TRBV11-2

CDR3 DNA: TGTGCCAGCAAGGACAGGGCGGGAAACATTCAGTACTTC
CDR3 protein: CASKDRAGNIQYF
D gene: TRBD1
J gene: TRBJ2-4
clone size: many
V gene: TRBV6-1

CDR3 DNA: TGTGCCAGCAGCCATAGGGGATTCAGGAACACTGAAGCTTTCTTT
CDR3 protein: CASSHRGFRNTEAFF
D gene: -
J gene: TRBJ1-1
clone size: few
V gene: TRBV14

CDR3 DNA: TGTGCCAGCAGCTCCCGACTAGCGGGAGGGTTGCAGTACTTC
CDR3 protein: CASSSRLAGGLQYF
D gene: TRBD2
J gene: TRBJ2-7
clone size: -
V gene: TRBV7-2

CDR3 DNA: TGTGCCAGCAGCTCGACCCGGACTAGCGGGAGGGTTCTCAAGCAGTACTTC
CDR3 protein: CASSSTRTSGRVLKQYF
D gene: TRBD2
J gene: TRBJ2-7
clone size: few
V gene: TRBV7-9

CDR3 DNA: TGTGCCAGCAGTTTTGGGACGACGAACTACGAGCAGTACTTC
CDR3 protein: CASSFGTTNYEQYF
D gene: -
J gene: TRBJ2-7
clone size: many
V gene: TRBV27

CDR3 DNA: TGTGCCAGTATGCCTTTTAGGACAGGGAGCAATCAGCCCCAGCATTTT
CDR3 protein: CASMPFRTGSNQPQHF
D gene: TRBD1
J gene: TRBJ1-5
clone size: few
V gene: TRBV19

CDR3 DNA: TGTGCCAGCAGTTTATACCCCCCGAGGGGTGGATCTAGCACAGATACGCAGTATTTT
CDR3 protein: CASSLYPPRGGSSTDTQYF
D gene: -
J gene: TRBJ2-3
clone size: -
V gene: TRBV27

CDR3 DNA: TGTGCCAGCAGGGGGACTCCGCAAGAGACCCAGTACTTC
CDR3 protein: CASRGTPQETQYF
D gene: -
J gene: TRBJ2-5
clone size: many
V gene: TRBV5-4

CDR3 DNA: TGTGCCAGCAGCCTGAGGGACGGGATAGCCAAAAACATTCAGTACTTC
CDR3 protein: CASSLRDGIAKNIQYF
D gene: -
J gene: TRBJ2-4
clone size: few
V gene: TRBV5-8

CDR3 DNA: TGTGCCAGCAGTTACGCGACAGGGGGCAGGAACACTGAAGCTTTCTTT
CDR3 protein: CASSYATGGRNTEAFF
D gene: TRBD1
J gene: TRBJ1-1
clone size: few
V gene: TRBV6-5

CDR3 DNA: TGTGCCAGCAGCCCGCGGGAGGGCCCCTACAATGAGCAGTTCTTC
CDR3 protein: CASSPREGPYNEQFF
D gene: TRBD2
J gene: TRBJ2-1
clone size: -
V gene: TRBV3-1

CDR3 DNA: TGTGCCAGCGGGCAGGATAGTATGAACACTGAAGCTTTCTTT
CDR3 protein: CASGQDSMNTEAFF
D gene: -
J gene: TRBJ1-1
clone size: many
V gene: TRBV6-1

CDR3 DNA: TGTGCCAGCAGTTACACGAGGGGGGCGGGAGGGCCGACCGGGGAGCTGTTTTTT
CDR3 protein: CASSYTRGAGGPTGELFF
D gene: TRBD2
J gene: TRBJ2-2
clone size: few
V gene: TRBV6-9

CDR3 DNA: TGCAGTGCTAGAGCGCGGGGAAGAACTGAAGCTTTCTTT
CDR3 protein: CSARARGRTEAFF
D gene: -
J gene: TRBJ1-1
clone size: many
V gene: TRBV20-1

CDR3 DNA: TGTGCCAGCAGCGTAGGGGATACAGGGAACGGCTACACCTTC
CDR3 protein: CASSVGDTGNGYTF
D gene: -
J gene: TRBJ1-2
clone size: few
V gene: TRBV9

CDR3 DNA: TGTGCCAGCAGTGACTCAGCCGGGGAGCTGTTTTTT
CDR3 protein: CASSDSAGELFF
D gene: -
J gene: TRBJ2-2
clone size: few
V gene: TRBV6-4

CDR3 DNA: TGTGCCATCAGTGAGTCTGTTCTAGCCGATGAGACCCAGCACTTC
CDR3 protein: CAISESVLADETQHF
D gene: -
J gene: TRBJ2-5
clone size: few
V gene: TRBV10-3

CDR3 DNA: TGTGCCAGCTCACCAGCTTCGGACATGGGAGGCTACACCTTC
CDR3 protein: CASSPASDMGGYTF
D gene: -
J gene: TRBJ1-2
clone size: many
V gene: TRBV18

CDR3 DNA: TGTGCCAGCAGTTCCCACGGGACAGGGTTGATCGACTATGGCTACACCTTC
CDR3 protein: CASSSHGTGLIDYGYTF
D gene: TRBD1
J gene: TRBJ1-2
clone size: -
V gene: TRBV27

CDR3 DNA: TGCAGTGCTGACATTTTCGGGACAGATACAGGGAAGTACTTC
CDR3 protein: CSADIFGTDTGKYF
D gene: TRBD1
J gene: TRBJ2-7
clone size: -
V gene: TRBV20-1

CDR3 DNA: TGCGCCAGCAGCCAAGAGGGACTTAGCAATCAGCCCCAGCATTTT
CDR3 protein: CASSQEGLSNQPQHF
D gene: -
J gene: TRBJ1-5
clone size: -
V gene: TRBV4-1

CDR3 DNA: TGTGCCAGCAGCGCCCGGACAGGAGCGAAGCAGTACTTC
CDR3 protein: CASSARTGAKQYF
D gene: TRBD1
J gene: TRBJ2-7
clone size: few
V gene: TRBV9